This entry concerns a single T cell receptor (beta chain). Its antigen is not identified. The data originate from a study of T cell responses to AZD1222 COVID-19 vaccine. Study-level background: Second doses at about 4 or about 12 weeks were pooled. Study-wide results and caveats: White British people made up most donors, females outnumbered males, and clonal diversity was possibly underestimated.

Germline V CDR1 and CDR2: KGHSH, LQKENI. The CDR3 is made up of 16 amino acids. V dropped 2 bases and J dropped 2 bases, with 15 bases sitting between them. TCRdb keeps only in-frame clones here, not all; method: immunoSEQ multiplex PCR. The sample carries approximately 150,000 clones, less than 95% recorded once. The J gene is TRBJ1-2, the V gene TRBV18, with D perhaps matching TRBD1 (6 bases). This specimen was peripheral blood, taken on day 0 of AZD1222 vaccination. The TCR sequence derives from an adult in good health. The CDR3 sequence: CASSPNPTGTNYGYTF. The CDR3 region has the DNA TGTGCCAGCTCACCAAACCCCACAGGGACCAACTATGGCTACACCTTC.